These 25 T cell receptor beta chains came from one sample sequenced in a study of blood T cell repertoires in COVID-19. Repertoires were generated with immunoSEQ multiplex PCR, while TCRdb's copy carries only in-frame clones and drops some. The table shows roughly 170,000 clones, with approximately 80% occurring only once. The sample consisted of peripheral blood. Source of these receptors: a human donor in a cohort sampled during active COVID-19.

The chain links TRBV27 to TRBJ1-5; weak D call: TRBD1 (5 bases). Trimming removed 6 bases from V and 2 bases from J, with 11 bases in between. This CDR3 region has 14 residues. Germline V gives CDR1 MNHEY, CDR2 SMNVEV (reference sequence). The CDR3 loop reads CASSDGGGNQPQHF. In DNA, the CDR3 is TGTGCCAGCAGCGACGGGGGAGGCAATCAGCCCCAGCATTTT.

V and J are TRBV18 and TRBJ1-1, with D perhaps matching TRBD1 (5 bases). The CDR3 covers 13 residues. Looked up from germline, CDR1 is KGHSH and CDR2 is LQKENI. Trimming left V 5 bases short and J 8 bases short, with 15 bases between. CDR3 residues: CASSSVQGAEAFF. The CDR3 bases are TGTGCCAGCTCAAGCGTCCAAGGGGCAGAAGCTTTCTTT. The whole variable domain, remainder taken from reference TRBV18 and TRBJ1-1, is NAGVMQNPRHLVRRRGQEARLRCSPMKGHSHVYWYRQLPEEGLKFMVYLQKENIIDESGMPKERFSAEFPKEGPSILRIQQVVRGDSAAYFCASSSVQGAEAFFGQGTRLTVV.

The chain carries TRBV12-5 and TRBJ1-1, with unresolved D. This CDR3 is 14 amino acids long. The germline gives CDR1 LGHNT, CDR2 FRNRAP. Trimming stripped 5 bases from V and 3 bases from J, with 13 bases between. CDR3 sequence reads: CASGPRVPDTEAFF. In DNA, the CDR3 is TGTGCTAGTGGTCCCCGGGTGCCAGACACTGAAGCTTTCTTT.

The V gene is TRBV7-5, the J gene TRBJ1-4; TRBD1, the table's D call, lacks a check against the DNA. TRBV7-5 is a pseudogene. The CDR3 has 18 amino acids. In DNA, the CDR3 is TGTGCCAGAAGCCCCAGGCCCACAGGGGGAGAGACTAATGAAAAACTGTTTTTT. Its protein product is CARSPRPTGGETNEKLFF.

The chain uses TRBV4-1 and TRBJ2-7; 11 positions agree with TRBD1. The CDR3 runs 16 residues. V shed 0 bases and J 4 bases; nucleotides not matched to a gene: 5. The germline V gene encodes CDR1 MGHRA and CDR2 YSYEKL. The CDR3, as DNA: TGCGCCAGCAGCCAAGATGGCGGACAGGGGGCTTACGAGCAGTACTTC. Amino acids: CASSQDGGQGAYEQYF.

This sequence joins TRBV15 and TRBJ1-2; 9 bases are a match to TRBD1. The junction had 15 bases not matched to a gene; V was cut back by 4 bases and J by 3 bases. The CDR3 is 18 residues long. Germline loops: CDR1 LNHNV, CDR2 YYDKDF (reference sequence). The CDR3 DNA reads TGTGCCACCAGCAACGGGACAGGGTCGGTGCTGAGTGACTATGGCTACACCTTC. Its translation is CATSNGTGSVLSDYGYTF.

This clone was picked up one time. The chain couples TRBV5-1 to TRBJ2-7, with TRBD2 identical over 10 bases. Germline V gene lookup returns CDR1 SGHRS and CDR2 YFSETQ. With V trimmed by 4 bases and J by 3 bases, 10 bases remained unmatched. This CDR3 spans 16 amino acids. In DNA, the CDR3 is TGCGCCAGCAGCGCGTCTCTAGCGGGGGCTCGCTACGAGCAGTACTTC. Its translation: CASSASLAGARYEQYF.

The chain employs TRBV29-1 and TRBJ2-7, with 9 bases fitting TRBD1. Germline V CDR1 and CDR2: SQVTM, ANQGSEA. CDR3 length: 12 amino acids. Trimming at V came to 6 bases and at J to 6 bases, leaving 6 bases not matched to a gene. The CDR3 nucleotides are TGCAGCGTAGGGACAGGGATGGGCGAGCAGTACTTC. This encodes CSVGTGMGEQYF.

The chain employs TRBV5-1 and TRBJ2-7; 7 bases are a match to TRBD1. The CDR3 length is 15 residues. J lost 5 bases, V lost 0 bases, and 8 bases had no gene match. Looked up from germline, CDR1 is SGHRS and CDR2 is YFSETQ. This CDR3 is CASSLVRGLLDEQYF. DNA for the CDR3: TGCGCCAGCAGCTTGGTGAGGGGGCTATTGGACGAGCAGTACTTC.

This chain uses TRBV15 with TRBJ1-2; the D gene is possibly TRBD1 (5 bases). The CDR3 has 14 amino acids. Germline CDR1 and CDR2: LNHNV and YYDKDF (reference sequence). Trimming removed 1 base at V and 4 bases at J, with 10 bases between. CDR3 loop: CATSRAGGGYGYTF. The CDR3 region has the DNA TGTGCCACCAGCAGAGCCGGGGGGGGCTATGGCTACACCTTC.

This clone showed up just a few times. V and J are TRBV3-1 (or the pseudogene TRBV3-2) and TRBJ1-1; 7 positions match TRBD1. This CDR3 spans 16 amino acids. The ends lost 8 bases at V and 1 base at J; junction bases unmatched: 13. CDR1 is LGHDT, CDR2 YNNKEL, per germline (reference sequence). The CDR3 DNA reads TGTGCCAGCGGTTCGGGACAGAACCTCCGGAACACTGAAGCTTTCTTT. This codes for CASGSGQNLRNTEAFF.

The chain uses TRBV6-1 and TRBJ1-6; D ambiguous. The ends were cut back, 3 bases at V and 0 bases at J, with 9 bases in the middle. The CDR3 spans 16 residues. Germline V gives CDR1 MNHNS, CDR2 SASEGT. DNA for the CDR3: TGTGCCAGCAGTGAGAGAGAGAGCTCCTATAATTCACCCCTCCACTTT. Translating gives CASSERESSYNSPLHF.

The rearrangement links TRBV6-1 to TRBJ2-2; no firm D call. CDR3 size: 15 residues. Germline CDR1 MNHNS, CDR2 SASEGT. V was trimmed by 3 bases and J by 4 bases, leaving 12 bases between them. This CDR3 reads CASSESVKSTGELFF. The CDR3 DNA reads TGTGCCAGCAGTGAGTCGGTGAAATCCACCGGGGAGCTGTTTTTT.

The J gene is TRBJ1-2, the V gene TRBV4-1, with no clear D. Germline loops: CDR1 MGHRA, CDR2 YSYEKL. The CDR3 spans 12 residues. The V gene lost 3 bases and the J gene lost 3 bases, with 5 bases spanning the gap. The CDR3 nucleotides read TGCGCCAGCAGCCACCGGGACTATGGCTACACCTTC. Amino acid sequence: CASSHRDYGYTF.

This clone has just a few counts. The genes are TRBV4-1 and TRBJ1-2, with 7 nucleotides matching TRBD1. The CDR3 extends over 16 amino acids. Trimming at V came to 2 bases and at J to 4 bases, leaving 10 bases not matched to a gene. CDR1 is MGHRA and CDR2 is YSYEKL in the germline V gene. CDR3 coding DNA: TGCGCCAGCAGCCAACGGAAGACAGGGTCGAGCTATGGCTACACCTTC. Translated: CASSQRKTGSSYGYTF.

This clone was counted between two and nine times. The chain combines TRBV7-8 with TRBJ1-3, with D maybe TRBD1 (6 bases). V was cut by 5 bases and J by 3 bases, with 20 bases left in between. This CDR3 has 17 amino acids. The germline CDR1 and CDR2 sequences are SGHVS and FQNEAQ. The chain's CDR3 is CASSPTASWGHGNTIYF. Here the CDR3 DNA reads TGTGCCAGCAGCCCGACCGCCTCGTGGGGGCATGGAAACACCATATATTTT.

V gene TRBV24-1 combines with J gene TRBJ2-2; 7 positions match TRBD1. The V gene's germline CDR1 is KGHDR and CDR2 SFDVKD. The CDR3 sequence is 15 residues long. Germline trimming cut 2 bases from V and 5 bases from J; bases unmatched to any gene: 4. The CDR3 sequence: CATSDSHRGTGELFF. The CDR3, as DNA: TGTGCCACCAGTGATTCTCACAGGGGAACCGGGGAGCTGTTTTTT.

This chain connects TRBV6-5 to TRBJ2-7, with 11 bases fitting TRBD2. CDR3 length equals 15 residues. Germline trimming cut 4 bases from V and 2 bases from J; bases unmatched to any gene: 4. Germline-derived CDR1 and CDR2 are MNHEY and SVGAGI. As DNA, the CDR3 is TGTGCCAGCAGTTTGCTAGCGGGGGGAACCTACGAGCAGTACTTC. Its translation: CASSLLAGGTYEQYF.

The chain combines TRBV5-1 with TRBJ1-2; weak D call: TRBD1 (6 bases). This CDR3 spans 15 amino acids. From germline, CDR1 is SGHRS and CDR2 YFSETQ. V was shortened by 4 bases and J by 6 bases, with 19 bases between the two germline ends. The CDR3 DNA reads TGCGCCAGCAGCCCGGGACACCCCGGATACGATGGCTACACCTTC. Translating it yields CASSPGHPGYDGYTF.

This clone was seen a handful of times. The rearrangement links TRBV5-1 to TRBJ2-7; D may be TRBD2 (7 bases). Trimming removed 1 base from V and 5 bases from J, with 10 bases in between. Germline assignment: CDR1 SGHRS and CDR2 YFSETQ. The CDR3 sequence is 13 residues long. CDR3 nucleotide sequence: TGCGCCAGCAGCTTGACAGGGAGGGACGAGCAGTACTTC. Translating gives CASSLTGRDEQYF. Variable domain in full (rest from reference TRBV5-1 and TRBJ2-7): KAGVTQTPRYLIKTRGQQVTLSCSPISGHRSVSWYQQTPGQGLQFLFEYFSETQRNKGNFPGRFSGRQFSNSRSEMNVSTLELGDSALYLCASSLTGRDEQYFGPGTRLTVT.

V usage is TRBV7-3 and J usage is TRBJ2-2; D is undetermined. V was shortened by 2 bases and J by 8 bases, with 6 bases between the two germline ends. The germline gives CDR1 SGHTA, CDR2 FQGTGA. This CDR3 has 12 residues. In DNA form, the CDR3 reads TGTGCCAGCAGCTTAGAGGCAGGGGAGCTGTTTTTT. Protein sequence: CASSLEAGELFF.

Written as DNA, the CDR3 is TGTGCCAGCAGCCAATGGGAGCTGGCTGGCTACACCTTC. Translated: CASSQWELAGYTF. The rearrangement joins TRBV3-1 (or the pseudogene TRBV3-2) to TRBJ1-2; D remains unclear. The V gene lost 2 bases and the J gene lost 7 bases, with 11 bases spanning the gap. CDR1 and CDR2 (germline): LGHDT, YNNKEL (reference sequence). This CDR3 region has 13 residues.

Only a few counts were recorded for this clone. This chain uses TRBV6-5 with TRBJ1-2, with D tentatively TRBD1 (6 bases). Germline CDR1 reads MNHEY; CDR2 reads SVGAGI. Trimming took 0 bases from V and 8 from J, leaving 16 bases between them. The CDR3 runs to 15 residues. The CDR3 region is CASSYSTGHDLGYTF. Written as DNA, the CDR3 is TGTGCCAGCAGTTACTCTACGGGACATGATCTGGGCTACACCTTC.

In this sample, this clone turned up a few times. The chain carries TRBV7-9 and TRBJ2-6; D remains unclear. The CDR3 spans 14 residues. Germline V gives CDR1 SEHNR, CDR2 FQNEAQ (reference sequence). V gave up 3 bases and J gave up 9 bases, with 12 bases separating them. The CDR3 loop reads CASSFWVESNVLTF. The CDR3, as DNA: TGTGCCAGCAGCTTTTGGGTGGAGAGCAACGTCCTGACTTTC.

The V call is TRBV10-3, the J call TRBJ1-4; D perhaps matches TRBD1 (5 bases). Germline V gene lookup returns CDR1 ENHRY and CDR2 SYGVKD. There are 15 residues in the CDR3. With 0 bases removed from V and 8 bases from J, the gap between germline ends came to 13 bases. The CDR3 protein is CAISESRGGVEKLFF. The CDR3 DNA follows: TGTGCCATCAGTGAGTCGAGGGGAGGAGTGGAAAAACTGTTTTTT.